This T cell receptor beta chain was captured by sequencing in a study of blood T cell repertoires in COVID-19. Study background: Acute and convalescent COVID-19 samples came from the United States, Italy and Spain. Sources were T cells, B-cell-depleted T cells, or PBMCs; the material itself was cDNA or gDNA.

The CDR3 loop spans 15 amino acids. Germline V gene lookup returns CDR1 SGHNT and CDR2 YYREEE (reference sequence). V lost 0 bases, J lost 7 bases, and 7 bases stayed unmatched. Study processing details: Nucleated cell number was recorded as an estimate derived from reference gene primer amplification. Here immunoSEQ multiplex PCR was the method, and the copy in TCRdb shows in-frame clones only, minus some. The V and J calls and the clone size are those of that table, but D and trimming were determined from the DNA. The sample contains 200,000 to 250,000 clones, roughly nine tenths of which appear only once.

This receptor was identified in a woman in her sixties or seventies who had recovered from COVID-19. The V gene is TRBV5-4, the J gene TRBJ2-7, with 10 bases matching TRBD1. Sequenced sample: peripheral blood. CDR3 loop: CASSLADRGGYEQYF. CDR3 nucleotide sequence: TGTGCCAGCAGCTTGGCGGACAGGGGGGGCTATGAGCAGTACTTC.